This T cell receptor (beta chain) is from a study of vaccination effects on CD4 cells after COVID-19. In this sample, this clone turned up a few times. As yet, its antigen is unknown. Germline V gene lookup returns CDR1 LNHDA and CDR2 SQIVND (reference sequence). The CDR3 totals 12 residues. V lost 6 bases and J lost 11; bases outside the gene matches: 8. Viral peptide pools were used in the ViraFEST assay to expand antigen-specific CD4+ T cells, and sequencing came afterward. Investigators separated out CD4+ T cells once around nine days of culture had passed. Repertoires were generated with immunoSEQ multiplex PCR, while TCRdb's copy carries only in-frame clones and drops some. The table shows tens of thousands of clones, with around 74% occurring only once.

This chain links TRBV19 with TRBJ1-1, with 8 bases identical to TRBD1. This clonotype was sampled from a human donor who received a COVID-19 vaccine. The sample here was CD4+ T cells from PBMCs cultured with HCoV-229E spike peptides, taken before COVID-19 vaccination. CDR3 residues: CASREAGGEAFF. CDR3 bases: TGTGCCAGTAGAGAAGCAGGGGGCGAGGCTTTCTTT.